This TCR beta chain came from a study of cytomegalovirus exposure and HLA in healthy donors. Whole-study findings and limits: The only immune exposure information that was available was CMV serostatus. Later, an analysis showed that TCR beta chains associated with HLA were more clonally expanded than others that were equally common. A later analysis reportedly found fewer N-insertions in an Asian-associated ancestry cluster than the approximately 670-donor mean.

The PCR ran on 60 Vbeta and 13 Jbeta primers. Per the study methods: Per a later analysis, the number of unique TCR beta chains was roughly 83 million, of which 10 million to 11 million were shared. Sequencing was performed with immunoSEQ multiplex PCR; in TCRdb, only in-frame clones are kept and a portion is missing. V and J calls and clone size are as listed in that table; D and trimming were resolved from the DNA. Altogether fewer than 200,000 clones are present, roughly 73% being singletons, with the ten largest covering approximately 1.8%. About this clone itself: No antigen is known for it.

The CDR3 covers 18 residues. The J segment lost 4 bases and the V segment lost 2 bases, leaving 14 bases of the junction unmatched. The V gene's germline CDR1 is MGHRA and CDR2 YSYEKL. Specimen: PBMCs. The clonotype originates from a woman younger than 45 in good health and CMV-seronegative. The chain links TRBV4-1 to TRBJ2-5; TRBD2 agrees at 9 bases. Here the CDR3 DNA reads TGCGCCAGCAGCCAAACGGCCGTACTCCTAGCGGGAAGAGAGACCCAGTACTTC. Translation: CASSQTAVLLAGRETQYF.